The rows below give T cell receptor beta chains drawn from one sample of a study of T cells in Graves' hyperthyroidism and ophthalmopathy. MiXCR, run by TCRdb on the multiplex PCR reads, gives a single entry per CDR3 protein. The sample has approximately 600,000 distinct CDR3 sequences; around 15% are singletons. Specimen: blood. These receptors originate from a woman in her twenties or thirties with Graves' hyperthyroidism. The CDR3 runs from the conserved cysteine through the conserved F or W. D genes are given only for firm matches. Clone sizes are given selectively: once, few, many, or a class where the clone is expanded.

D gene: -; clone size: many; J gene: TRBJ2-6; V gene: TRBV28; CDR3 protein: CASDGPRLSGANVLTF; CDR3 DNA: TGTGCCAGCGATGGCCCTAGGCTTTCTGGGGCCAACGTCCTGACTTTC
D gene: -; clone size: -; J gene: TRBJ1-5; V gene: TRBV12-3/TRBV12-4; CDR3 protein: CASSLRPLSQPQHF; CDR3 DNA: TGTGCCAGCAGTTTAAGACCCCTTAGTCAGCCCCAGCATTTT
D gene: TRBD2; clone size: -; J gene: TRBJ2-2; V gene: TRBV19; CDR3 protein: CASSRLAGEGTGELFF; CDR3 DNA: TGTGCCAGTAGTAGACTAGCGGGAGAGGGCACCGGGGAGCTGTTTTTT
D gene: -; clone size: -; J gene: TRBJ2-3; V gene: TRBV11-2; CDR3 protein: CASSNRGPIPTADTQYF; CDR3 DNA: TGTGCCAGCAGCAACCGGGGCCCCATCCCCACGGCAGATACGCAGTATTTT
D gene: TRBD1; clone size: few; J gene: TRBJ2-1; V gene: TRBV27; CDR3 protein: CASSKQGALDEQFF; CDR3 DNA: TGTGCCAGCAGTAAACAGGGGGCGTTAGATGAGCAGTTCTTC
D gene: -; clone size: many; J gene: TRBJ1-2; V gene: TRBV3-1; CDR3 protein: CASSQDLWGYTF; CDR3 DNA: TGTGCCAGCAGCCAAGATCTTTGGGGCTACACCTTC
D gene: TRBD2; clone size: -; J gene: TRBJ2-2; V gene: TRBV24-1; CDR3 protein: CATSTLAGDRELFF; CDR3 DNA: TGTGCCACCAGTACGCTAGCGGGAGACCGGGAGCTGTTTTTT
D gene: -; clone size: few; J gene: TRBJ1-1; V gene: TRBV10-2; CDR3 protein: CASSGPGRANTEAFF; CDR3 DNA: TGCGCCAGCAGTGGGCCCGGACGGGCGAACACTGAAGCTTTCTTT
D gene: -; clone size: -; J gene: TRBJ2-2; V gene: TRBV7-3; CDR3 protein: CASSLTVSGELFF; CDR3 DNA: TGTGCCAGCAGCTTGACAGTATCTGGGGAGCTGTTTTTT
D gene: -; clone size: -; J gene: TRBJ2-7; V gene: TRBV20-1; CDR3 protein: CSASLYYEQYF; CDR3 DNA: TGCAGTGCTAGCCTCTACTACGAGCAGTACTTC
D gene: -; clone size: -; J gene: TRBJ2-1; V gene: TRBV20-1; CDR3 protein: CSASQGLFYNEQFF; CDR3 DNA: TGCAGTGCTAGTCAGGGCCTGTTCTACAATGAGCAGTTCTTC
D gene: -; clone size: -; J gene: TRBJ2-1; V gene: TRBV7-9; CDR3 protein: CASSTQPTDNEQFF; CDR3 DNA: TGTGCCAGCAGCACGCAACCAACAGACAATGAGCAGTTCTTC
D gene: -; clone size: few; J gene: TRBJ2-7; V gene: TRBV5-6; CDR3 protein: CASSFGKTNYEQYF; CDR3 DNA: TGTGCCAGCAGCTTTGGGAAGACCAACTACGAGCAGTACTTC
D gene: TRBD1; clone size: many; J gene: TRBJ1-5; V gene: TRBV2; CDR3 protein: CASVDRLHQPQHF; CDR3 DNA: TGTGCCAGCGTGGACAGGTTGCATCAGCCCCAGCATTTT
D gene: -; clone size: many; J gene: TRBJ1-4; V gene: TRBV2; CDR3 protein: CASSESVFATNEKLFF; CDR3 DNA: TGTGCCAGCAGTGAATCAGTCTTTGCAACTAATGAAAAACTGTTTTTT
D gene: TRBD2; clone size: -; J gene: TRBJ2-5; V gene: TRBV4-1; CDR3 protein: CASSLISGRTIETQYF; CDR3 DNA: TGCGCCAGCAGCCTAATTAGCGGGAGGACGATAGAGACCCAGTACTTC
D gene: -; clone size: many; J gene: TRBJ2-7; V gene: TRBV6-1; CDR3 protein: CASSVQDVYEQYF; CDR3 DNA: TGTGCCAGCAGTGTCCAGGACGTCTACGAGCAGTACTTC
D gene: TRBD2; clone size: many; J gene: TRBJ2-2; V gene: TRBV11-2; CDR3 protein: CASSFGGRAGGELFF; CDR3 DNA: TGTGCCAGCAGCTTTGGAGGGAGGGCCGGCGGGGAGCTGTTTTTT
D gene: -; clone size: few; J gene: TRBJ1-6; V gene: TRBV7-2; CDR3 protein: CASSLVGGYNSPLHF; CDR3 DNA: TGTGCCAGCAGCTTAGTCGGGGGCTATAATTCACCCCTCCACTTT
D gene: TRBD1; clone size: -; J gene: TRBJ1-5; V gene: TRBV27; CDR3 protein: CASRSGQSSNQPQHF; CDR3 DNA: TGTGCCAGCAGATCGGGACAGAGTAGCAATCAGCCCCAGCATTTT
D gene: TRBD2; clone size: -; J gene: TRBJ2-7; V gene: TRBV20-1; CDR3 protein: CSASSQREDSYEQYF; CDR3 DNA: TGCAGTGCTAGTAGTCAGCGGGAGGATTCCTACGAGCAGTACTTC
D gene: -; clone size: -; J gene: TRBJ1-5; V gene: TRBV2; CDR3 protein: CASGWGKWQPQHF; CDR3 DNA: TGTGCCAGCGGATGGGGGAAATGGCAGCCCCAGCATTTT